The 28 T cell receptor beta chains below come from one sample, sequenced in a study of PD-1 blockade in classical Hodgkin lymphoma. Produced via immunoSEQ multiplex PCR; TCRdb's table is partial and in-frame only. The sample has 66,000 or so clones; about two thirds are singletons. After autologous stem cell transplantation all patients relapsed, and prior brentuximab vedotin exposure differed between cohorts. The sequencing here drew on peripheral blood mononuclear cells (PBMCs), taken before the second cycle of nivolumab. The source of these receptors is a human donor with classical Hodgkin lymphoma.

This chain connects TRBV19 to TRBJ1-1; TRBD1 agrees at 7 bases. The CDR3 is made up of 15 amino acids. The germline CDR1 and CDR2 sequences are LNHDA and SQIVND (reference sequence). V lost 7 bases, J lost 3 bases, and 11 bases stayed unmatched. CDR3: CASTQRRGRHTEAFF. The CDR3 bases are TGTGCCAGTACCCAAAGGAGGGGGCGCCACACTGAAGCTTTCTTT.

This chain links TRBV10-1 with TRBJ2-1; 9 nucleotides line up with TRBD2. J lost 7 bases, V lost 2 bases, and 9 bases had no gene match. CDR3 length: 16 residues. CDR1 is WNHNN and CDR2 is SYGVQD in the germline V gene (reference sequence). The CDR3 loop is CASSERGSGRKNEQFF. The CDR3 DNA reads TGCGCCAGCAGTGAGCGGGGGAGCGGGAGGAAAAATGAGCAGTTCTTC.

This clone has only one observation. This chain joins TRBV11-2 and TRBJ2-1, with 7 bases identical to TRBD2. The ends lost 3 bases at V and 0 bases at J; junction bases unmatched: 2. The germline V gene encodes CDR1 SGHAT and CDR2 FQNNGV. There are 15 residues in the CDR3. The CDR3 nucleotides read TGTGCCAGCAGCTTCGGGAGGAGCTCCTACAATGAGCAGTTCTTC. Its translation: CASSFGRSSYNEQFF.

This clone was counted only a few times. This chain joins TRBV2 and TRBJ2-3; possible D gene TRBD2, 5 bases. CDR1 and CDR2 from the germline V gene are SNHLY and FYNNEI. There are 13 residues in the CDR3. The V and J ends lost 7 bases and 3 bases respectively, with 11 bases between them. The CDR3 DNA reads TGTGCCAGCACTTGGACTGTGACAGATACGCAGTATTTT. This translates into CASTWTVTDTQYF.

The rearrangement links TRBV19 to TRBJ1-6; D possibly corresponds to TRBD1 (5 bases). V lost 3 bases, J lost 5 bases, and 8 bases lay in between. The CDR3 consists of 14 residues. Germline loops: CDR1 LNHDA, CDR2 SQIVND (reference sequence). CDR3 protein: CASSMTVDNSPLHF. In DNA form, the CDR3 reads TGTGCCAGTAGTATGACAGTTGATAATTCACCCCTCCACTTT.

This clone was counted between two and nine times. V is TRBV7-3 and J is TRBJ2-1, with D perhaps matching TRBD1 or TRBD2 (6 bases each). The CDR3 runs to 17 residues. Trimming stripped 4 bases from V and 7 bases from J, with 23 bases between. Germline CDR1 SGHTA, CDR2 FQGTGA. The CDR3 is CASSSPLGGGPRNEQFF. The DNA for the CDR3 is TGTGCCAGCAGCTCCCCACTAGGAGGGGGGCCTAGGAATGAGCAGTTCTTC.

CDR3 bases: TGTGCCAGCAGCTACGGCGGGACACTCATCAACTATGGCTACACCTTC. Protein sequence: CASSYGGTLINYGYTF. V is TRBV7-9 and J is TRBJ1-2, with D possibly matching TRBD1 (6 bases). The CDR3 consists of 16 residues. Germline assignment: CDR1 SEHNR and CDR2 FQNEAQ (reference sequence). V was pared by 4 bases and J by 2 bases, with 17 bases between.

The chain is built from TRBV5-6 and TRBJ1-1, with no clear D. Per germline, CDR1 SGHDT and CDR2 YYEEEE. The CDR3 is 12 residues long. V gave up 2 bases and J gave up 8 bases, with 10 bases separating them. The CDR3 region is CASSLEQTEAFF. CDR3 nucleotides: TGTGCCAGCAGCTTAGAGCAAACAGAAGCTTTCTTT.

Comments on this clone: The junction departs from germline at one end; a sequencing error may be responsible. This chain links TRBV5-1 with TRBJ2-7; D is unresolved. The CDR3 is made up of 11 amino acids. From germline, CDR1 is SGHRS and CDR2 YFSETQ. The DNA of the CDR3 is TGTGCCAGCAGCTTGCTGCGCGAGCAGTACTTC. This gives the protein CASSLLREQYF.

J is TRBJ2-7 and V is TRBV6-1; D is tentatively TRBD1 or TRBD2 (5 bases each). This CDR3 region has 14 residues. V dropped 0 bases and J dropped 7 bases, with 13 bases sitting between them. Germline V gene sequence: CDR1 MNHNS, CDR2 SASEGT. The chain's CDR3 is CASSEAPGTGEQYF. The CDR3 DNA sequence: TGTGCCAGCAGTGAAGCTCCGGGGACGGGAGAGCAGTACTTC.

The chain is built from TRBV10-3 and TRBJ2-7; TRBD2 matches at 12 bases. J lost 5 bases, V lost 1 base, and 12 bases had no gene match. CDR1 is ENHRY, CDR2 SYGVKD, per germline. The CDR3 length is 18 residues. In DNA form, the CDR3 reads TGTGCCATCAGTGAGTGGACCCCACGGACTAGCGGGATCCACGAGCAGTACTTC. Its translation is CAISEWTPRTSGIHEQYF.

The rearrangement uses TRBV9 and TRBJ1-1; a weak D match, TRBD1 (6 bases). V lost 4 bases and J 6 bases, leaving 16 bases between the germline ends. Germline assignment: CDR1 SGDLS and CDR2 YYNGEE. The CDR3 has 14 residues. This chain's CDR3 is CASSPPWGASEAFF. Here the CDR3 DNA reads TGTGCCAGCAGCCCCCCTTGGGGGGCGTCTGAAGCTTTCTTT.

V and J are TRBV29-1 and TRBJ1-4, with D possibly TRBD1 on 5 matching bases. This CDR3 spans 16 amino acids. Per the germline V gene, CDR1 is SQVTM and CDR2 is ANQGSEA. V was pared by 8 bases and J by 7 bases, with 26 bases between. For the CDR3, the DNA is TGCAGCCCAGAGGCCGTAAAGAGGACAAGGGCTGAAAAACTGTTTTTT. It yields the protein CSPEAVKRTRAEKLFF. The complete variable domain, with remaining parts taken from reference TRBV29-1 and TRBJ1-4, reads SAVISQKPSRDICQRGTSLTIQCQVDSQVTMMFWYRQQPGQSLTLIATANQGSEATYESGFVIDKFPISRPNLTFSTLTVSNMSPEDSSIYLCSPEAVKRTRAEKLFFGSGTQLSVL.

J is TRBJ2-4 and V is TRBV14, with 7 bases aligning to TRBD1. The CDR3 length is 12 residues. Per the germline V gene, CDR1 is SGHDN and CDR2 is FVKESK. V was clipped by 4 bases and J by 7 bases; unmatched bases: 1. The CDR3 loop reads CASSPDRNIQYF. In DNA, the CDR3 is TGTGCCAGCAGCCCGGACAGGAACATTCAGTACTTC.

The rearrangement uses TRBV7-9 and TRBJ2-3, with TRBD2 identical over 10 bases. The germline CDR1 and CDR2 sequences are SEHNR and FQNEAQ (reference sequence). The CDR3 is 17 residues long. After removal of 2 bases from V and 6 bases from J, the junction contained 11 bases not matched to a gene. The CDR3 sequence is CASSLPGLAVPVDTQYF. The DNA for the CDR3 is TGTGCCAGCAGCTTACCCGGACTAGCGGTGCCCGTGGATACGCAGTATTTT.

V is TRBV30 and J is TRBJ2-7; no clear D gene. Germline lookup yields CDR1 GTSNPN and CDR2 SVGIG (reference sequence). This CDR3 region has 13 residues. V lost 1 base and J 5 bases, leaving 12 bases between the germline ends. CDR3 in DNA: TGTGCCTGGAGTGCCGGTCTAACCCACGAGCAGTACTTC. This gives the protein CAWSAGLTHEQYF.

V gene TRBV6-5 combines with J gene TRBJ1-2; D call uncertain. The CDR3 consists of 13 residues. Trimming pared 9 bases from V and 0 bases from J, leaving 11 bases between. Germline assignment: CDR1 MNHEY and CDR2 SVGAGI. CDR3 sequence: CASVDSSNYGYTF. CDR3 DNA: TGTGCCAGTGTGGACTCCTCTAACTATGGCTACACCTTC.

This clone showed up just a few times. J is TRBJ2-7 and V is TRBV5-1, with D perhaps matching TRBD1 (5 bases). The CDR3 has 12 residues. The V gene lost 4 bases and the J gene lost 5 bases, with 10 bases spanning the gap. Germline V gene data show CDR1 as SGHRS and CDR2 as YFSETQ. The DNA for the CDR3 is TGCGCCAGCAGCATAGCAGGGAACGAGCAGTACTTC. It translates to CASSIAGNEQYF.

The V call is TRBV2, the J call TRBJ2-1, with D hard to call. Germline V CDR1 and CDR2: SNHLY, FYNNEI. V was clipped by 6 bases and J by 8 bases, with 20 bases between them. The CDR3 is 15 amino acids. CDR3: CASRSGPESIDEQFF. The DNA of the CDR3 is TGTGCCAGCAGGTCCGGCCCAGAAAGTATCGATGAGCAGTTCTTC.

This clone was recorded a few times. V is TRBV9 and J is TRBJ2-7, with D maybe TRBD2 (5 bases). Germline assignment: CDR1 SGDLS and CDR2 YYNGEE. This CDR3 has 13 amino acids. Trimming took off 4 bases at V and 8 bases at J, with 16 bases between the two ends. The CDR3 is CASSSPPGWQQYF. In nucleotides, the CDR3 is TGTGCCAGCAGCTCCCCCCCGGGGTGGCAGCAGTACTTC.

This chain joins TRBV7-3 and TRBJ1-2; D uncertain. This CDR3 is built from 14 residues. Trimming cost V 1 base and J 4 bases, with 10 bases left between them. Germline assignment: CDR1 SGHTA and CDR2 FQGTGA. The CDR3, as DNA: TGTGCCAGCAGCTTAAGCGAGCGGGGCTATGGCTACACCTTC. It specifies CASSLSERGYGYTF.

The chain employs TRBV5-1 and TRBJ1-1, with D possibly being TRBD1 (5 bases). Germline assignment: CDR1 SGHRS and CDR2 YFSETQ. Trimming took 0 bases from V and 7 from J, leaving 13 bases between them. This CDR3 comprises 14 residues. The CDR3 region has the DNA TGCGCCAGCAGCTTGGGCGGGGCTTTAGGTGAAGCTTTCTTT. Translating gives CASSLGGALGEAFF.

The rearrangement joins TRBV10-2 to TRBJ1-2, with 7 bases identical to TRBD1. V lost 2 bases to trimming and J lost 8 bases; unmatched junction nucleotides: 2. Germline assignment: CDR1 WSHSY and CDR2 SAAADI. This CDR3 has 12 amino acids. CDR3 sequence reads: CASSERGQGYTF. Here the CDR3 DNA reads TGCGCCAGCAGTGAGAGGGGACAGGGCTACACCTTC.

V and J are TRBV5-1 and TRBJ2-5; no firm D call. Germline CDR1 and CDR2: SGHRS and YFSETQ. The CDR3 totals 13 residues. The germline V and J ends were trimmed by 1 base and 4 bases, with 8 bases remaining between them. The DNA for the CDR3 is TGCGCCAGCAGCTTGCCCCCTTTAGAGACCCAGTACTTC. Protein: CASSLPPLETQYF.

This clone was counted between two and nine times. V gene TRBV6-6 combines with J gene TRBJ1-1; tentative D call: TRBD1 (5 bases). CDR3 size: 12 residues. Per the germline V gene, CDR1 is MNHNY and CDR2 is SVGAGI (reference sequence). The V end was cut by 6 bases, the J end by 5 bases, with 10 bases between. The CDR3 region is CASRRGETEAFF. CDR3 DNA: TGTGCCAGCAGACGGGGGGAAACTGAAGCTTTCTTT.

The chain has TRBV7-9 and TRBJ1-1, with D uncertain. CDR1 SEHNR and CDR2 FQNEAQ come from the germline V gene (reference sequence). This CDR3 is 13 amino acids long. Trimming removed 3 bases at V and 1 base at J, with 6 bases between. The CDR3 sequence is CASSFERNTEAFF. CDR3 nucleotides: TGTGCCAGCAGCTTTGAGAGGAACACTGAAGCTTTCTTT.

This chain links TRBV10-2 with TRBJ2-1, with a possible D match to TRBD2 (6 bases). The CDR3 has 15 residues. CDR1 is WSHSY and CDR2 is SAAADI in the germline V gene. V lost 4 bases and J lost 7, with 17 bases in between. CDR3 residues: CASSGVSAGINEQFF. The CDR3 DNA sequence: TGCGCCAGCAGTGGGGTCTCGGCGGGGATAAATGAGCAGTTCTTC.

The CDR3 nucleotides are TGTGCCACCCACCAGGGACTCTACGAGCAGTACTTC. Amino acid sequence: CATHQGLYEQYF. The chain joins TRBV10-3 to TRBJ2-7; weak D call: TRBD2 (6 bases). Trimming shortened V by 10 bases and J by 3 bases, and 13 bases separated the two germline ends. The CDR3 length is 12 residues. CDR1 ENHRY and CDR2 SYGVKD come from the germline V gene.